A single sample is the source of the 2 T cell receptor beta chains below, sequenced in a study of identical twins. One entry per CDR3 protein results from TCRdb running MiXCR on the 5' RACE reads. The sample holds around 510,000 distinct CDR3 sequences, around 15% seen once. In addition, the sample was reused for a study of yellow fever vaccine responses in identical twins.

The sample consisted of CD4+ T cells sorted from blood. These TCRs come from a woman under 30 in good health.

This sequence joins TRBV6-5 and TRBJ2-2, with a weak D call TRBD1 (6 bases). Per germline, CDR1 MNHEY and CDR2 SVGAGI. The CDR3 is 16 amino acids. Trimming took 4 bases from V and 2 from J, leaving 14 bases between them. The CDR3 region is CASSLDSLFNTGELFF. The DNA of the CDR3 is TGTGCCAGCAGTTTGGACAGCCTCTTTAACACCGGGGAGCTGTTTTTT.

The chain uses TRBV6-5 and TRBJ2-1; TRBD2 matches at 11 bases. CDR1 and CDR2 (germline): MNHEY, SVGAGI. This CDR3 contains 17 residues. The ends lost 3 bases at V and 1 base at J; junction bases unmatched: 5. The CDR3 loop is CASSYSRLAGSYNEQFF. CDR3 bases: TGTGCCAGCAGTTATAGTCGACTAGCGGGGTCCTACAATGAGCAGTTCTTC.